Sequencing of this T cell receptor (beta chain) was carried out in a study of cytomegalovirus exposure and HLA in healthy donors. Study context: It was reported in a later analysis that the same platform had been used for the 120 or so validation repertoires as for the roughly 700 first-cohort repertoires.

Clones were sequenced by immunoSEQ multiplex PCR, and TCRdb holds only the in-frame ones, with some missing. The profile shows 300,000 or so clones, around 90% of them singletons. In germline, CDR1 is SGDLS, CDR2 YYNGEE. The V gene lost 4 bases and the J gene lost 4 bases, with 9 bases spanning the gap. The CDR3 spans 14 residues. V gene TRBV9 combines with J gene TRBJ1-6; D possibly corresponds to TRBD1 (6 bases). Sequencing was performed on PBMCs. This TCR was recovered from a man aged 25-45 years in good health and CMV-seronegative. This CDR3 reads CASSLTGYNSPLHF. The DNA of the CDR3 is TGTGCCAGCAGCCTCACAGGGTATAATTCACCCCTCCACTTT.